The 21 T cell receptor beta chains in this list originate from one sample, sequenced in a study of shared clonotypes between healthy human individuals. The protocol was immunoSEQ multiplex PCR, while the TCRdb copy is restricted to in-frame clones and leaves out a portion. Of 520,000 or so clones in the sample, less than 85% were seen once. Input material: PBMCs. These receptors all come from a middle-aged woman in good health. Some clones in this sample may be carry-over from other donors' samples.

J is TRBJ2-2 and V is TRBV30; D might be TRBD1 or TRBD2, each matching 6 bases. Germline CDR1 reads GTSNPN; CDR2 reads SVGIG (reference sequence). This CDR3 comprises 15 residues. V gave up 2 bases and J gave up 7 bases, with 17 bases separating them. The CDR3: CAWSPLVGGIGELFF. The DNA of the CDR3 is TGTGCCTGGAGTCCGTTGGTAGGGGGGATCGGGGAGCTGTTTTTT.

This clone was counted only a few times. This CDR3 reads CAWSAQGSYGYTF. CDR3 nucleotide sequence: TGTGCCTGGAGCGCACAGGGATCCTATGGCTACACCTTC. This chain joins TRBV30 and TRBJ1-2; D may be TRBD1 (6 bases). This CDR3 region has 13 residues. V lost 3 bases and J lost 4, with 12 bases in between. Germline CDR1 is GTSNPN and CDR2 is SVGIG (reference sequence).

This clone has a handful of counts. In DNA form, the CDR3 reads TGTGCCAGCAGCGTCACTACGAACACTGAAGCTTTCTTT. It translates to CASSVTTNTEAFF. This chain uses TRBV9 with TRBJ1-1, with D unclear. The germline gives CDR1 SGDLS, CDR2 YYNGEE. The CDR3 has 13 residues. V was clipped by 2 bases and J by 1 base, with 6 bases between them.

This rearrangement joins TRBV6-1 to TRBJ2-1; D is perhaps TRBD2 (5 bases). The CDR3 covers 14 residues. V lost 7 bases, J lost 0 bases, and 10 bases lay in between. Germline assignment: CDR1 MNHNS and CDR2 SASEGT. The CDR3 sequence: CASIRESSYNEQFF. In DNA, the CDR3 is TGTGCCAGCATTCGGGAAAGCTCCTACAATGAGCAGTTCTTC.

V usage is TRBV5-1 and J usage is TRBJ2-7; 9 bases match TRBD1. The CDR3 sequence is 14 residues long. The V and J ends lost 5 bases and 7 bases, in that order; junction bases with no gene match: 10. CDR1 and CDR2 from the germline V gene are SGHRS and YFSETQ. The CDR3 nucleotides read TGCGCCAGCAGTGAGGGACAGGGATCTTGGGAGCAGTACTTC. It translates to CASSEGQGSWEQYF.

The chain uses TRBV2 and TRBJ2-3; 7 bases align to TRBD2. The trim removed 8 bases at V and 4 bases at J, leaving 3 bases unmatched. There are 12 residues in the CDR3. The germline V gene has CDR1 SNHLY and CDR2 FYNNEI. CDR3 in DNA: TGTGCCAGCCAGCTAGCGGCAGATACGCAGTATTTT. It specifies CASQLAADTQYF. Together with reference TRBV2 and TRBJ2-3, the CDR3 gives the full variable domain: EPEVTQTPSHQVTQMGQEVILRCVPISNHLYFYWYRQILGQKVEFLVSFYNNEISEKSEIFDDQFSVERPDGSNFTLKIRSTKLEDSAMYFCASQLAADTQYFGPGTRLTVL.

A single count supports this clone. This rearrangement joins TRBV19 to TRBJ1-3; D remains unclear. V lost 5 bases and J 0 bases, leaving 11 bases between the germline ends. The CDR3 runs to 15 residues. In germline, CDR1 is LNHDA, CDR2 SQIVND (reference sequence). For the CDR3, the DNA is TGTGCCAGTAGTCCGCAGTTCAGCTCTGGAAACACCATATATTTT. Its translation is CASSPQFSSGNTIYF.

The gene calls are TRBV4-2 and TRBJ2-1; 12 nucleotides match TRBD2. Germline CDR1 and CDR2: LGHNA and YNFKEQ. This CDR3 region has 18 residues. V gave up 0 bases and J gave up 4 bases; unmatched junction bases: 7. The CDR3: CASSQELAGGAGYNEQFF. The CDR3 DNA reads as TGTGCCAGCAGCCAAGAACTAGCGGGAGGCGCGGGATACAATGAGCAGTTCTTC.

The rearrangement joins TRBV5-1 to TRBJ2-7; TRBD1 matches at 10 bases. Germline CDR1 is SGHRS and CDR2 is YFSETQ. Losses at the gene ends were 0 bases for V and 4 bases for J; bases not matched to a gene: 1. The CDR3 runs to 14 residues. The CDR3 DNA is TGCGCCAGCAGCTTGGGGGGACAGGGGTACGAGCAGTACTTC. Amino acid sequence: CASSLGGQGYEQYF.

This clone was seen once. The V call is TRBV28, the J call TRBJ2-3, with 7 bases identical to TRBD1. Germline V gene lookup returns CDR1 MDHEN and CDR2 SYDVKM. The CDR3 loop spans 14 amino acids. V shed 5 bases and J 4 bases; nucleotides not matched to a gene: 6. The CDR3 protein is CASSPGTAADTQYF. DNA for the CDR3: TGTGCCAGCAGTCCGGGGACAGCGGCAGATACGCAGTATTTT.

V and J are TRBV13 and TRBJ2-7; D may match TRBD1 or TRBD2 (5 bases each). Germline V gives CDR1 PRHDT, CDR2 FYEKMQ (reference sequence). The V and J ends lost 5 bases and 6 bases respectively, with 11 bases between them. This CDR3 spans 12 amino acids. The CDR3 DNA is TGTGCCAGCAGCCCCATCGGGGCCGAGCAGTACTTC. It specifies CASSPIGAEQYF.

The chain recombines TRBV28 with TRBJ1-1; tentatively, D is TRBD1 (5 bases). Germline-derived CDR1 and CDR2 are MDHEN and SYDVKM. This CDR3 region has 13 residues. Deletions cut 5 bases from V and 6 bases from J, with 13 bases between. CDR3 DNA: TGTGCCAGCAGTAGGAGAAGGGGAGCTGAAGCTTTCTTT. Protein product: CASSRRRGAEAFF. Looking up the rest from reference TRBV28 and TRBJ1-1 gives the full variable domain: DVKVTQSSRYLVKRTGEKVFLECVQDMDHENMFWYRQDPGLGLRLIYFSYDVKMKEKGDIPEGYSVSREKKERFSLILESASTNQTSMYLCASSRRRGAEAFFGQGTRLTVV.

The chain links TRBV5-1 to TRBJ1-4; D unclear. The CDR3 sequence is 14 residues long. Germline V gene data show CDR1 as SGHRS and CDR2 as YFSETQ. Trimming removed 0 bases from V and 5 bases from J, with 8 bases in between. The CDR3 loop is CASSLAQLNEKLFF. In DNA form, the CDR3 reads TGCGCCAGCAGCTTGGCCCAGCTAAATGAAAAACTGTTTTTT.

The chain employs TRBV28 and TRBJ2-1; the match to TRBD2 covers 15 bases. The CDR3 length is 15 residues. Germline values: CDR1 MDHEN, CDR2 SYDVKM. Losses at the gene ends were 2 bases for V and 7 bases for J; bases not matched to a gene: 0. The CDR3: CASSLGTSGRNEQFF. CDR3 nucleotides: TGTGCCAGCAGTTTAGGGACTAGCGGGAGGAATGAGCAGTTCTTC.

The chain combines TRBV6-6 with TRBJ2-1; 11 bases are shared with TRBD1. V was clipped by 2 bases and J by 6 bases; unmatched bases: 3. The length of the CDR3 is 15 residues. Germline lookup yields CDR1 MNHNY and CDR2 SVGAGI (reference sequence). The CDR3 loop reads CASSYQGQGVNEQFF. DNA of the CDR3: TGTGCCAGCAGTTACCAGGGACAGGGGGTCAATGAGCAGTTCTTC.

The rearrangement uses TRBV7-2 and TRBJ2-5, with 13 nucleotides matching TRBD2. Unmatched junction bases numbered 3, after V lost 4 bases and J lost 4 bases. Looked up from germline, CDR1 is SGHTA and CDR2 is FQGNSA. The CDR3 is 15 amino acids. The CDR3 nucleotides read TGTGCCAGCAGCTCGGGACTAGCGGGAAGAGAGACCCAGTACTTC. Translation gives CASSSGLAGRETQYF.

The chain uses TRBV5-4 and TRBJ2-7; the D gene is possibly TRBD1 (5 bases). The germline gives CDR1 SGHNT, CDR2 YYREEE (reference sequence). Trimming stripped 0 bases from V and 0 bases from J, with 10 bases between. The CDR3 extends over 15 amino acids. The CDR3, as DNA: TGTGCCAGCAGCTTGGACCAGGGCAACTCCTACGAGCAGTACTTC. This codes for CASSLDQGNSYEQYF. The variable domain in full, completed from reference TRBV5-4 and TRBJ2-7, reads ETGVTQSPTHLIKTRGQQVTLRCSSQSGHNTVSWYQQALGQGPQFIFQYYREEENGRGNFPPRFSGLQFPNYSSELNVNALELDDSALYLCASSLDQGNSYEQYFGPGTRLTVT.

Turning to this clone: This same CDR3 is encoded by further DNA sequences in the sample. The rearrangement uses TRBV5-1 and TRBJ2-3; 8 nucleotides line up with TRBD2. CDR3 length equals 16 residues. With 0 bases clipped from V and 3 bases from J, the junction kept 6 bases outside the gene matches. Germline loops: CDR1 SGHRS, CDR2 YFSETQ. For the CDR3, the DNA is TGCGCCAGCAGCTTGGGTCCGGGAGGGCCGACAGATACGCAGTATTTT. Protein: CASSLGPGGPTDTQYF.

About this clone: Other nucleotide sequences from this sample produce the same CDR3. The V gene is TRBV19, the J gene TRBJ1-1; D unresolved. This CDR3 comprises 13 residues. Germline assignment: CDR1 LNHDA and CDR2 SQIVND (reference sequence). Trimming shortened V by 3 bases and J by 1 base, and 6 bases separated the two germline ends. CDR3 coding DNA: TGTGCCAGTAGTATTTTTGGGAACACTGAAGCTTTCTTT. It translates to CASSIFGNTEAFF.

V gene TRBV9 combines with J gene TRBJ2-5, with 7 positions matching TRBD2. J lost 3 bases, V lost 4 bases, and 3 bases had no gene match. The CDR3 loop spans 13 amino acids. Germline CDR1 and CDR2: SGDLS and YYNGEE. CDR3 DNA sequence: TGTGCCAGCAGCCTGGGACTAAAAGAGACCCAGTACTTC. Translation: CASSLGLKETQYF. The whole variable domain, filled in from reference TRBV9 and TRBJ2-5, reads DSGVTQTPKHLITATGQRVTLRCSPRSGDLSVYWYQQSLDQGLQFLIQYYNGEERAKGNILERFSAQQFPDLHSELNLSSLELGDSALYFCASSLGLKETQYFGPGTRLLVL.

This chain uses TRBV7-3 with TRBJ2-5, with a possible D match to TRBD2 (6 bases). V lost 9 bases, J lost 3 bases, and 32 bases lay in between. Germline V lookup: CDR1 SGHTA, CDR2 FQGTGA. This CDR3 has 19 residues. The CDR3 DNA follows: TGTGCCAGAAGAACCTACTGTGGGACTCCCCATTTATACGAAGAGACCCAGTACTTC. This gives the protein CARRTYCGTPHLYEETQYF. The complete variable domain, with remaining parts taken from reference TRBV7-3 and TRBJ2-5, reads GAGVSQTPSNKVTEKGKYVELRCDPISGHTALYWYRQSLGQGPEFLIYFQGTGAADDSGLPNDRFFAVRPEGSVSTLKIQRTERGDSAVYLCARRTYCGTPHLYEETQYFGPGTRLLVL.